This TCR beta chain was documented in a study of T cell repertoires in cytomegalovirus infection. Study context: Public TCR beta signatures marked donors with CMV infection and the matching HLA. Whole-study findings and limits: What dominated the ex vivo response were HLA-C-restricted CMV-specific TCR beta clonotypes.

TCRdb re-called the reads through MiXCR, storing one row per CDR3 protein. Among some 68,000 distinct CDR3 sequences listed, 20% to 25% were seen once. V lost 5 bases, J lost 0 bases, and 5 bases stayed unmatched. In germline, CDR1 is SGHTA, CDR2 FQGNSA. The CDR3 runs to 16 residues. A note on this clonotype: Its antigen is undetermined.

Sequencing was done on a sample of PBMCs, sequenced either directly or after in vitro stimulation (not recorded which). This TCR derives from a human donor in good health (CMV status not recorded). Some clones in this sample may be carry-over from other donors' samples. The rearrangement links TRBV7-2 to TRBJ2-1; 9 nucleotides align to TRBD2. In DNA, the CDR3 is TGTGCCAGCAGCCCACTTAGCGGGAGCTCCTACAATGAGCAGTTCTTC. Translation: CASSPLSGSSYNEQFF.